The entry below describes one T cell receptor beta chain. What it binds is not known. This CDR3 spans 13 amino acids. The V end was cut by 7 bases, the J end by 14 bases, with 21 bases between. CDR1 and CDR2 (germline): SGHTA, FQGNSA. This sample is part of a study of blood T cells in healthy people across ages. For the study at large: Template-switching capture recovered about one barcoded beta molecule per two T cells. General observations from the study: Aged donors had fewer naive CD4+ cells and lower diversity than long-lived donors. Strong correlation was found linking TCR beta diversity to naive T cell percentage.

Primed by a sample-barcoded 5' primer and a J-beta primer mix, a second PCR proceeded for about 6 to 11 cycles. TCRdb fed the 5' RACE reads into MiXCR, producing one record per CDR3 protein. The data hold 1.5 million to 2 million distinct CDR3 sequences, with roughly 30% observed a single time. What was sequenced was blood. This TCR derives from a woman aged 25 to 39 in good health. The genes are TRBV7-2 and TRBJ2-1, with a tentative D call TRBD2 (6 bases). In DNA, the CDR3 is TGTGCCAGCACCGAAACACGGGACTCGCACAAGTTCTTC. It yields the protein CASTETRDSHKFF.